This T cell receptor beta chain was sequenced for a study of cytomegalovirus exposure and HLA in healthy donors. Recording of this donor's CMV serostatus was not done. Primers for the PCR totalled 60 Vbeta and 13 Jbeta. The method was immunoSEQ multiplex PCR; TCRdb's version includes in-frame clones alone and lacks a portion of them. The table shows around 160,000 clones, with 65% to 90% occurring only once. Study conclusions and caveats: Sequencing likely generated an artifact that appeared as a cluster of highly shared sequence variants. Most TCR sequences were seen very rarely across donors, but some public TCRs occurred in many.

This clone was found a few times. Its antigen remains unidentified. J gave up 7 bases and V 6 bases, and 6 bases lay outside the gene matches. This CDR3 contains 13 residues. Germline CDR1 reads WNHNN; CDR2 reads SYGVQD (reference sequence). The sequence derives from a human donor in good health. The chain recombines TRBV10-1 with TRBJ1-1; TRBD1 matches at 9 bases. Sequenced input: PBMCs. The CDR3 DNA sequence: TGCGCCAGCAGCGGGACAGGGTTTGATGAAGCTTTCTTT. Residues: CASSGTGFDEAFF.